The 13 T cell receptor beta chains reported below all come from one sample, sequenced in a study of CD8 T cells in ankylosing spondylitis. TCRdb processed the 5' RACE reads anew with MiXCR; each CDR3 protein has one entry. The sample shows a few hundred thousand distinct CDR3 sequences, less than 25% of them seen only once. The sequencing input was blood, either unsorted or a sorted T cell fraction (not recorded which). The receptors originated from a female donor with ankylosing spondylitis or in good health (not recorded which).

This clonotype has just a few counts. The chain combines TRBV12-3 or TRBV12-4 with TRBJ2-3, with 9 bases aligning to TRBD2. The CDR3 loop spans 15 amino acids. The V and J ends lost 1 base and 1 base, in that order; junction bases with no gene match: 0. CDR3: CASSLGGRGTDTQYF. CDR3 sequence (DNA): TGTGCCAGCAGTTTAGGCGGGAGGGGCACAGATACGCAGTATTTT.

V and J are TRBV12-3 or TRBV12-4 and TRBJ2-7, with a weak D call TRBD1 (6 bases). The V gene lost 5 bases and the J gene lost 4 bases, with 15 bases spanning the gap. This CDR3 spans 14 amino acids. The chain's CDR3 is CASSAQGQSYEQYF. The DNA of the CDR3 is TGTGCCAGCAGTGCGCAAGGACAGTCATACGAGCAGTACTTC.

This clonotype was seen many times. This chain joins TRBV7-2 and TRBJ1-5; tentative D call: TRBD1 (6 bases). Germline V CDR1 and CDR2: SGHTA, FQGNSA. V was clipped by 5 bases and J by 2 bases, with 13 bases between them. This CDR3 is 15 amino acids long. CDR3 sequence: CASSQQGGRNQPQHF. For the CDR3, the DNA is TGTGCCAGCAGCCAACAGGGAGGGCGCAATCAGCCCCAGCATTTT.

The chain combines TRBV19 with TRBJ2-1, with 10 bases fitting TRBD1. This CDR3 has 13 residues. V gave up 4 bases and J gave up 8 bases; unmatched junction bases: 2. The germline V gene encodes CDR1 LNHDA and CDR2 SQIVND (reference sequence). DNA of the CDR3: TGTGCCAGTAGTAAGACAGGGGGCCATGAGCAGTTCTTC. Translated: CASSKTGGHEQFF.

The DNA of the CDR3 is TGTGCCAGCAGTGAGACGGTAACAGATACGCAGTATTTT. It is translated as CASSETVTDTQYF. V gene TRBV9 combines with J gene TRBJ2-3, with D uncertain. Germline loops: CDR1 SGDLS, CDR2 YYNGEE. V dropped 5 bases and J dropped 3 bases, with 10 bases sitting between them. The CDR3 contains 13 residues.

This clonotype was recorded a few times. The chain couples TRBV20-1 to TRBJ2-3; TRBD1 might be the D (6 bases). V lost 2 bases to trimming and J lost 2 bases, with 8 bases between them. The germline V gene has CDR1 DFQATT and CDR2 SNEGSKA (reference sequence). The CDR3 loop spans 13 amino acids. The CDR3 reads CSARQGPTDTQYF. In DNA form, the CDR3 reads TGCAGTGCTAGACAGGGGCCCACAGATACGCAGTATTTT.

This clonotype turned up a few times. The gene calls are TRBV5-1 and TRBJ1-4; D is possibly TRBD1 (6 bases). Germline V CDR1 and CDR2: SGHRS, YFSETQ. CDR3 size: 15 residues. V dropped 0 bases and J dropped 8 bases, with 14 bases sitting between them. CDR3 protein: CASSLDGGADEKLFF. CDR3 nucleotide sequence: TGCGCCAGCAGCTTGGATGGGGGCGCGGACGAAAAACTGTTTTTT. The variable domain in full, completed from reference TRBV5-1 and TRBJ1-4, reads KAGVTQTPRYLIKTRGQQVTLSCSPISGHRSVSWYQQTPGQGLQFLFEYFSETQRNKGNFPGRFSGRQFSNSRSEMNVSTLELGDSALYLCASSLDGGADEKLFFGSGTQLSVL.

The genes are TRBV12-3 or TRBV12-4 and TRBJ1-5, with 9 positions matching TRBD1. Trimming removed 4 bases from V and 5 bases from J; junction bases left unmatched: 9. The CDR3 runs to 16 residues. CDR3 region: CASSSGGTGSHQPQHF. CDR3 sequence (DNA): TGTGCCAGCAGTTCTGGGGGGACAGGGTCACATCAGCCCCAGCATTTT.

In its sample, this clonotype was seen a few times. CDR3 in amino acids: CSAGGRAGDTQYF. CDR3 sequence (DNA): TGCAGTGCGGGCGGGAGGGCCGGAGATACGCAGTATTTT. J is TRBJ2-3 and V is TRBV20-1; 9 bases agree with TRBD2. The CDR3 is made up of 13 amino acids. Per germline, CDR1 DFQATT and CDR2 SNEGSKA (reference sequence). Unmatched junction bases numbered 6, after V lost 6 bases and J lost 5 bases.

The chain combines TRBV4-3 with TRBJ2-1; 10 nucleotides align to TRBD2. The V gene's germline CDR1 is LGHNA and CDR2 YSLEER. V shed 1 base and J 5 bases; nucleotides not matched to a gene: 17. The length of the CDR3 is 20 residues. CDR3 loop: CASSQVIAGGPIGGNNEQFF. The CDR3 DNA is TGCGCCAGCAGCCAAGTAATAGCGGGAGGCCCAATCGGAGGGAACAATGAGCAGTTCTTC.

The gene calls are TRBV29-1 and TRBJ1-1; 10 bases map to TRBD1. The junction had 10 bases not matched to a gene; V was cut back by 7 bases and J by 5 bases. CDR1 is SQVTM, CDR2 ANQGSEA, per germline. The CDR3 contains 14 residues. This CDR3 reads CSAPRTGGTTEAFF. The CDR3 nucleotides are TGCAGCGCCCCTCGGACAGGGGGAACAACTGAAGCTTTCTTT.

This chain joins TRBV12-3 or TRBV12-4 and TRBJ2-1; perhaps TRBD2 as D (6 bases). This CDR3 contains 17 residues. Trimming cost V 4 bases and J 0 bases, with 16 bases left between them. DNA of the CDR3: TGTGCCAGCAGTTATCCGGGACTCCCTAGCTCCTACAATGAGCAGTTCTTC. It yields the protein CASSYPGLPSSYNEQFF.

This sequence joins TRBV11-2 and TRBJ2-5, with D possibly being TRBD2 (5 bases). Germline V lookup: CDR1 SGHAT, CDR2 FQNNGV. The CDR3 totals 14 residues. V gave up 3 bases and J gave up 2 bases, with 10 bases separating them. In DNA, the CDR3 is TGTGCCAGCAGCTTGGGGAGAGAGCAAGAGACCCAGTACTTC. Translated, it gives CASSLGREQETQYF.